This entry describes one T cell receptor (beta chain). These data belong to a study of blood T cell repertoires in COVID-19. Study-level background: The samples span acute and convalescent COVID-19 from the United States, Italy and Spain. T cells, B-cell-depleted T cells, or PBMCs provided the cDNA or gDNA that served as material.

CDR3 size: 13 residues. CDR1 and CDR2 from the germline V gene are SGHNT and YYREEE (reference sequence). After removal of 4 bases from V and 4 bases from J, the junction contained 4 bases not matched to a gene. In the authors' methods: Nucleated cell number was recorded as an estimate derived from reference gene primer amplification. Profiled with immunoSEQ multiplex PCR; TCRdb holds only in-frame clones, not every one. D and trimming come from the DNA, and the V and J calls and clone size come from that table. Of roughly 290,000 clones in the sample, 85% to 90% were seen once. The origin of this receptor is a man aged 25 to 40 with acute or convalescent COVID-19. This chain links TRBV5-4 with TRBJ1-2, with 7 positions matching TRBD1. The sample was peripheral blood. The CDR3 loop reads CASSKDRAYGYTF. CDR3 nucleotide sequence: TGTGCCAGCAGCAAAGACAGGGCCTATGGCTACACCTTC.